Below, one T cell receptor (beta chain) is given with its context. Its matching antigen is unknown. Use of 60 Vbeta and 13 Jbeta primers characterized the PCR. Method: immunoSEQ multiplex PCR; TCRdb's copy keeps in-frame clones and lacks some. The data contain under 200,000 clones, almost 85% of them singletons. This specimen comes from a study of cytomegalovirus exposure and HLA in healthy donors. Study outcomes and limitations: Several of the most significant clusters appeared, in a later analysis, to be linked to common viral pathogens. Looking again later, the authors saw that most CMV-associated TCR beta chains seemed HLA-restricted. Most sequenced TCRs were rare (though some public TCRs occurred in many donors). The listing of roughly 160 TCR beta chains classed them as cytomegalovirus-associated.

This sequence originates from a boy aged 2-9 years in good health and CMV-seronegative. The material sequenced was PBMCs.

In nucleotides, the CDR3 is TGTGCCAGCAGTTATGGGAGACAGGGGGCCGGGGAGCAGTTCTTC. As protein: CASSYGRQGAGEQFF. This rearrangement joins TRBV6-5 to TRBJ2-1; 10 positions agree with TRBD1. Trimming cost V 3 bases and J 10 bases; bases outside gene matches: 9. The CDR3 extends over 15 amino acids. CDR1 MNHEY and CDR2 SVGAGI come from the germline V gene.